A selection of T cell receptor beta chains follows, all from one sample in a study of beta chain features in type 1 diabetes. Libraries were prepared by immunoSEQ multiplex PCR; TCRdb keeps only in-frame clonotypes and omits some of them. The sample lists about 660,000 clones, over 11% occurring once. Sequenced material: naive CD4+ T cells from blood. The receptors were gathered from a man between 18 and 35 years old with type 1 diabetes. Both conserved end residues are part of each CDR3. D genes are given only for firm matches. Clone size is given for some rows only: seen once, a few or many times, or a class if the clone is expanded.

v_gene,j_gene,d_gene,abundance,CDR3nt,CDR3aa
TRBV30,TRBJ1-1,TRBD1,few,TGTGCCTGGAGTGGAGGGGGCACCAAGACTGAAGCTTTCTTT,CAWSGGGTKTEAFF
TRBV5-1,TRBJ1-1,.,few,TGCGCCAGCAGGGGACTGCTGAACACTGAAGCTTTCTTT,CASRGLLNTEAFF
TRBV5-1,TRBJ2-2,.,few,TGCGCCAGCAGCCCTGGGGGTGTATCCGGGGAGCTGTTTTTT,CASSPGGVSGELFF
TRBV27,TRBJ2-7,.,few,TGTGCCAGCAGTTGGCAGGGCCCTATCTACGAGCAGTACTTC,CASSWQGPIYEQYF
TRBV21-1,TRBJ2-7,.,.,TGTGCCAGCGGATACAGCGAGCAGTACTTC,CASGYSEQYF
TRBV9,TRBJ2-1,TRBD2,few,TGTGCCAGCAGCGTAGCCCCCCGACCGGGACTAGCGGGGGTGTATGAGCAGTTCTTC,CASSVAPRPGLAGVYEQFF
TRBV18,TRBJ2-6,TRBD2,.,TGTGCCAGCTCAGGACTAGCGGGAGAGTCTGGGGCCAACGTCCTGACTTTC,CASSGLAGESGANVLTF
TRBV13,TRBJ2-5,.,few,TGTGCCAGCAGCTTATATCAAGAGACCCAGTACTTC,CASSLYQETQYF
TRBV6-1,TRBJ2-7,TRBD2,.,TGTGCCAGCAGTGTCGGGACTAGCGGGCAAACTTACTACGAGCAGTACTTC,CASSVGTSGQTYYEQYF
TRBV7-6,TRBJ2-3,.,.,TGTGCCAGCAGCTTAGGAACTAAACCCACAGATACGCAGTATTTT,CASSLGTKPTDTQYF
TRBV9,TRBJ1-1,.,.,TGTGCCAGCAGCTCCTCAGGGAGGGTGAGTCTCACTGAAGCTTTCTTT,CASSSSGRVSLTEAFF
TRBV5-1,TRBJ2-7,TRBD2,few,TGCGCCAGCAGAACGAACCACCTTAGCGGGAGTCGGTACGAGCAGTACTTC,CASRTNHLSGSRYEQYF
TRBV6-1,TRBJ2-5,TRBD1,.,TGTGCCAGCAGTGGAGGGACAGGGAAAGGCCAAGAGACCCAGTACTTC,CASSGGTGKGQETQYF